These T cell receptor beta chains were read from a single sample in a study of T cells in Graves' hyperthyroidism and ophthalmopathy. TCRdb reprocessed the multiplex PCR reads via MiXCR and lists one record per CDR3 protein. The data hold about 280,000 distinct CDR3 sequences, with 20% to 30% observed a single time. Sequencing input: blood. Receptors were obtained from a man aged 40-49 years with Graves' hyperthyroidism that later progressed to Graves' ophthalmopathy. CDR3s include the opening cysteine and the closing phenylalanine or tryptophan. Each record gives: CDR3 protein, CDR3 DNA, D gene, V gene, J gene, clone size. The D gene is left open where the match is weak. For some rows the clone size is stated as once, few or many, or as a class when expanded; others skip it.

CDR3aa: CASSLAAGEYEQYF
CDR3nt: TGTGCTAGCAGCTTAGCTGCAGGGGAGTACGAGCAGTACTTC
d_gene: .
v_gene: TRBV7-7
j_gene: TRBJ2-7
abundance: .

CDR3aa: CATIRKAKNIQYF
CDR3nt: TGTGCTACGATCAGGAAAGCCAAAAACATTCAGTACTTC
d_gene: .
v_gene: TRBV6-7
j_gene: TRBJ2-4
abundance: many

CDR3aa: CASSQAGSRETQYF
CDR3nt: TGCGCCAGCAGCCAAGCGGGTAGCCGAGAGACCCAGTACTTC
d_gene: .
v_gene: TRBV4-1
j_gene: TRBJ2-5
abundance: many

CDR3aa: CASSPGLMTGELFF
CDR3nt: TGTGCCAGCAGTCCGGGACTAATGACCGGGGAGCTGTTTTTT
d_gene: TRBD2
v_gene: TRBV6-1
j_gene: TRBJ2-2
abundance: many

CDR3aa: CASSYLLSSPSSYEQYF
CDR3nt: TGTGCCAGCAGTTACCTACTGAGTAGCCCGAGCTCCTACGAGCAGTACTTC
d_gene: .
v_gene: TRBV6-2/TRBV6-3
j_gene: TRBJ2-7
abundance: many

CDR3aa: CATSDSRTRPETQYF
CDR3nt: TGTGCCACCAGTGATTCCCGGACTAGGCCGGAGACCCAGTACTTC
d_gene: TRBD2
v_gene: TRBV24-1
j_gene: TRBJ2-5
abundance: many

CDR3aa: CASSADKIKPQHF
CDR3nt: TGTGCCAGCAGTGCGGACAAAATCAAGCCCCAGCATTTT
d_gene: .
v_gene: TRBV28
j_gene: TRBJ1-5
abundance: many

CDR3aa: CASSINRSGYGYTF
CDR3nt: TGTGCCAGCAGTATAAACAGGTCTGGGTATGGCTACACCTTC
d_gene: .
v_gene: TRBV12-3/TRBV12-4
j_gene: TRBJ1-2
abundance: .

CDR3aa: CASSHSDSTSGNTIYF
CDR3nt: TGTGCCAGCAGTCACAGCGACTCAACCTCTGGAAACACCATATATTTT
d_gene: .
v_gene: TRBV6-2/TRBV6-3
j_gene: TRBJ1-3
abundance: .

CDR3aa: CASSRQGGDTGELFF
CDR3nt: TGTGCCAGCAGCCGACAGGGAGGCGACACCGGGGAGCTGTTTTTT
d_gene: .
v_gene: TRBV6-1
j_gene: TRBJ2-2
abundance: many

CDR3aa: CASSPQGAVGNIQYF
CDR3nt: TGTGCCAGCAGTCCACAGGGGGCCGTCGGAAACATTCAGTACTTC
d_gene: TRBD1
v_gene: TRBV12-3/TRBV12-4
j_gene: TRBJ2-4
abundance: many

CDR3aa: CASRRLRTGELFF
CDR3nt: TGTGCCAGCAGGCGCCTTAGAACCGGGGAGCTGTTTTTT
d_gene: .
v_gene: TRBV12-3/TRBV12-4
j_gene: TRBJ2-2
abundance: once

CDR3aa: CASSNRQGNQPQHF
CDR3nt: TGTGCCAGCAGTAATCGACAGGGCAATCAGCCCCAGCATTTT
d_gene: .
v_gene: TRBV6-2/TRBV6-3
j_gene: TRBJ1-5
abundance: .

CDR3aa: CASSLRTGTIIYEQYF
CDR3nt: TGTGCCAGCAGCCTCCGGACAGGGACGATCATCTACGAGCAGTACTTC
d_gene: TRBD1
v_gene: TRBV12-3/TRBV12-4
j_gene: TRBJ2-7
abundance: many

CDR3aa: CASSLDGSGLYEQYF
CDR3nt: TGTGCCAGCAGCTTAGATGGGAGTGGGTTATACGAGCAGTACTTC
d_gene: .
v_gene: TRBV11-2
j_gene: TRBJ2-7
abundance: .

CDR3aa: CASSLDGYNEKLFF
CDR3nt: TGTGCCAGCAGCCTAGACGGATATAATGAAAAACTGTTTTTT
d_gene: .
v_gene: TRBV6-2/TRBV6-3
j_gene: TRBJ1-4
abundance: .

CDR3aa: CASSKGLAGENREQYF
CDR3nt: TGTGCCAGCAGTAAGGGACTAGCGGGAGAAAATAGAGAGCAGTACTTC
d_gene: TRBD2
v_gene: TRBV6-1
j_gene: TRBJ2-7
abundance: once

CDR3aa: CASSLFGGGVAKNIQYF
CDR3nt: TGTGCCAGCAGTTTATTCGGGGGTGGGGTAGCCAAAAACATTCAGTACTTC
d_gene: .
v_gene: TRBV27
j_gene: TRBJ2-4
abundance: many

CDR3aa: CASRVTGELFF
CDR3nt: TGTGCCAGCAGGGTTACCGGGGAGCTGTTTTTT
d_gene: .
v_gene: TRBV28
j_gene: TRBJ2-2
abundance: .

CDR3aa: CASSSVGRAYEQYF
CDR3nt: TGTGCCAGTAGTAGCGTCGGCCGAGCCTACGAGCAGTACTTC
d_gene: .
v_gene: TRBV19
j_gene: TRBJ2-7
abundance: many